This T cell receptor beta chain was recovered during a study of T cell responses to AZD1222 COVID-19 vaccine. Overall study: Some second doses came at about 4 weeks and others at about 12 weeks; these were pooled.

As to this clone: Its antigen is still unknown.

Study outcomes and limitations: Clonal diversity was possibly underestimated, and the donors were mostly white British, with more females. Only a handful of AZD1222 recipients, several in all, had baseline seropositivity.

TCRdb's table, derived via immunoSEQ multiplex PCR, lists solely in-frame clones and lacks some. The repertoire holds about 120,000 clones, with about 89% as singletons. The CDR3 spans 16 residues. Per the germline V gene, CDR1 is SGDLS and CDR2 is YYNGEE. Trimming shortened V by 4 bases and J by 2 bases, and 16 bases separated the two germline ends. Sequences were derived from peripheral blood, sampled on day 0 of AZD1222 vaccination. The receptor was isolated from an adult in good health. The chain is built from TRBV9 and TRBJ1-3; TRBD1 is a possible D gene (5 bases). CDR3 protein: CASSLPTGGPGNTIYF. For the CDR3, the DNA is TGTGCCAGCAGCTTGCCCACCGGGGGACCTGGAAACACCATATATTTT.